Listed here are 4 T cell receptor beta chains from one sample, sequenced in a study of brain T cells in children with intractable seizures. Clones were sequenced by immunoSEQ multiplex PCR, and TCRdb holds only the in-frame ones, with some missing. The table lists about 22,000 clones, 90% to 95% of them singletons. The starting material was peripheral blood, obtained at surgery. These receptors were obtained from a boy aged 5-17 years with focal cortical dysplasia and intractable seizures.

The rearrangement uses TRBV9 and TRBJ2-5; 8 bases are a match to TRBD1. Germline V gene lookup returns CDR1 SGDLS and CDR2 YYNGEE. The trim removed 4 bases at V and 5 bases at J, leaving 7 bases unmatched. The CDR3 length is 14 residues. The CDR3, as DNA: TGTGCCAGCAGCACTCAGGGGGCAGGGGAGACCCAGTACTTC. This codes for CASSTQGAGETQYF.

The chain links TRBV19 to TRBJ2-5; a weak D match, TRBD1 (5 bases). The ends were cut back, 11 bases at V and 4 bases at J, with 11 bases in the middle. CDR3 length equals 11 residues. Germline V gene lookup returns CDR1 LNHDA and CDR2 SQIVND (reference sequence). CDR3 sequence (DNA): TGTGCCTCCGAGCAGGGAGAGACCCAGTACTTC. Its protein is CASEQGETQYF.

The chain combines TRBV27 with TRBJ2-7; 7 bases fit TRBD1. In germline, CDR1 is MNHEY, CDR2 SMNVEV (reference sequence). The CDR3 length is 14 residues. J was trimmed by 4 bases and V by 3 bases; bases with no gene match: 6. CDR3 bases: TGTGCCAGCAGTTTGAAGGGGGCAAGGTACGAGCAGTACTTC. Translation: CASSLKGARYEQYF.

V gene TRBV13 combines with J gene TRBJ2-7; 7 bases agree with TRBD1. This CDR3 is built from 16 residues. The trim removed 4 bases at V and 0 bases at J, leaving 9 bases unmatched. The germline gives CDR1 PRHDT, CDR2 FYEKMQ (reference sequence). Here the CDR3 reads CASSSRDSYNSYEQYF. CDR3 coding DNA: TGTGCCAGCAGCTCAAGGGACAGTTATAACTCCTACGAGCAGTACTTC.